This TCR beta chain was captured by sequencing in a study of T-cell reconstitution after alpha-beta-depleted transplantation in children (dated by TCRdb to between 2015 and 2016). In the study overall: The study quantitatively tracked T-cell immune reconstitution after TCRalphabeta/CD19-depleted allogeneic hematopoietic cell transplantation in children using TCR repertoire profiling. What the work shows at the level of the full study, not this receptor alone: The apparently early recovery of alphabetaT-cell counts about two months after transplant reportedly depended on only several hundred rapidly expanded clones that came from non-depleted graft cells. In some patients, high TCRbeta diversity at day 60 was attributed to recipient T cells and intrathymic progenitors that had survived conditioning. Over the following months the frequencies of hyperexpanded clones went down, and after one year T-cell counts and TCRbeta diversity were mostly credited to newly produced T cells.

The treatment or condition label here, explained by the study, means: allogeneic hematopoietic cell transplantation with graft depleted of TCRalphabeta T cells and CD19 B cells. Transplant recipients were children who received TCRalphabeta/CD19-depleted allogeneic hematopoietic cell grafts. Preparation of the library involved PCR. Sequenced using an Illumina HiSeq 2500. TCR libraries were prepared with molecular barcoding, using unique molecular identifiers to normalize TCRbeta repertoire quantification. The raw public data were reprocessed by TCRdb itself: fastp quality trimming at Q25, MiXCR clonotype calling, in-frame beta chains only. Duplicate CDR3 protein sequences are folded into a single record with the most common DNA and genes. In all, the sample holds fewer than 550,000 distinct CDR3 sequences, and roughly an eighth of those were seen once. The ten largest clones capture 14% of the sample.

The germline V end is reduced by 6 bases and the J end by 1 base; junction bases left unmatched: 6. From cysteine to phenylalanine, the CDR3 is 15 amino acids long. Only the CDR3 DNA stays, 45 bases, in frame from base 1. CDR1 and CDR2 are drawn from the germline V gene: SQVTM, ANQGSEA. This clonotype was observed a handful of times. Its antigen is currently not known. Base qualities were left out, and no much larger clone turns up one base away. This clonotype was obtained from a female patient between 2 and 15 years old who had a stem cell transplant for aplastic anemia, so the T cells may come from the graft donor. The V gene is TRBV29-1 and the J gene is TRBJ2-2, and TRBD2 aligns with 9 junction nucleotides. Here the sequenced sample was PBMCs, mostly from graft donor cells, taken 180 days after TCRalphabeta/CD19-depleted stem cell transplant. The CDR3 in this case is CSVDIAGVNTGELFF. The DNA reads TGCAGCGTCGATATAGCGGGAGTGAACACCGGGGAGCTGTTTTTT.